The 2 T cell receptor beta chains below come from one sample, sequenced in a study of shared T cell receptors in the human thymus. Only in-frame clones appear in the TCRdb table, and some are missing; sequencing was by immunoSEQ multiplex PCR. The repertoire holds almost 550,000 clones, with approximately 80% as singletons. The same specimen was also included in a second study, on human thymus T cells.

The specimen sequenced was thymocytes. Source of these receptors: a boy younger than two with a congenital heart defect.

The CDR3 sequence: CSVGDRRDSWKAVESIADTQYF. CDR3 bases: TGCAGCGTTGGTGACAGGAGAGACTCCTGGAAAGCGGTCGAGAGTATAGCAGATACGCAGTATTTT. The chain combines TRBV29-1 with TRBJ2-3, with D maybe TRBD1 (6 bases). The V end lost 4 bases, the J end lost 4 bases, and 39 bases lay between the germline ends. The CDR3 consists of 22 residues. The V gene's germline CDR1 is SQVTM and CDR2 ANQGSEA.

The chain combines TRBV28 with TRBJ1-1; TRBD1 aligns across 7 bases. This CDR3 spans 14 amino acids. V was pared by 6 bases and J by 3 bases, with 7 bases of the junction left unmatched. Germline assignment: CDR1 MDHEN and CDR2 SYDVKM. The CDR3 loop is CASSPRQGHTEAFF. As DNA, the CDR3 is TGTGCCAGCAGCCCCCGACAGGGCCACACTGAAGCTTTCTTT.